Following are 30 T cell receptor beta chains from one sample sequenced in a study of T cell repertoires in cytomegalovirus infection. TCRdb re-called the reads through MiXCR, storing one row per CDR3 protein. The sample lists some 100,000 distinct CDR3 sequences, 25% to 30% occurring once. Their antigens are not known. Here the sequenced sample was CD8+ T cells from cultured PBMCs, taken from culture after CMV antigen stimulation. The origin of the receptors is a human donor in good health (CMV status not recorded). Some clones in this sample may be carry-over from other donors' samples.

This chain connects TRBV29-1 to TRBJ2-1, with TRBD2 matching 7 bases. V gave up 5 bases and J gave up 1 base; unmatched junction bases: 5. The CDR3 is 14 amino acids. Germline CDR1 reads SQVTM; CDR2 reads ANQGSEA. CDR3 residues: CSVRGGGSYNEQFF. CDR3 DNA sequence: TGCAGCGTTCGGGGCGGGGGATCCTACAATGAGCAGTTCTTC.

This clonotype was found a few times. This rearrangement joins TRBV7-8 to TRBJ1-1; D unresolved. Germline V gene sequence: CDR1 SGHVS, CDR2 FQNEAQ. This CDR3 is built from 13 residues. Trimming stripped 2 bases from V and 7 bases from J, with 11 bases between. The CDR3 bases are TGTGCCAGCAGCTTAAATGCCGGAGGTGAAGCTTTCTTT. Encoded protein: CASSLNAGGEAFF.

This clonotype occurred a few times. The J gene is TRBJ1-2, the V gene TRBV10-3; a possible D gene is TRBD1 (6 bases). CDR3 length: 16 residues. Germline lookup yields CDR1 ENHRY and CDR2 SYGVKD. Trimming removed 4 bases from V and 2 bases from J, with 17 bases in between. The CDR3 reads CAISGYTGSPNYGYTF. In DNA, the CDR3 is TGTGCCATCAGTGGATATACAGGGAGTCCAAACTATGGCTACACCTTC.

The J gene is TRBJ1-1, the V gene TRBV7-9; D call uncertain. V was shortened by 4 bases and J by 7 bases, with 16 bases between the two germline ends. The CDR3 consists of 14 residues. Germline V gives CDR1 SEHNR, CDR2 FQNEAQ (reference sequence). This CDR3 is CASSSSGSRIEAFF. CDR3 in DNA: TGTGCCAGCAGCTCCTCGGGCAGTCGGATTGAAGCTTTCTTT.

This clonotype was counted between two and nine times. This sequence joins TRBV19 and TRBJ2-7; TRBD1 is a possible D gene (6 bases). Trimming cost V 7 bases and J 5 bases, with 15 bases left between them. CDR1 LNHDA and CDR2 SQIVND come from the germline V gene (reference sequence). This CDR3 is built from 13 residues. The DNA of the CDR3 is TGTGCCAGTACCAGAACAGGGATCAACGAGCAGTACTTC. Its translation is CASTRTGINEQYF.

This chain links TRBV20-1 with TRBJ1-5; D is unresolved. V gave up 2 bases and J gave up 7 bases, with 21 bases separating them. The CDR3 length is 16 residues. CDR1 is DFQATT, CDR2 SNEGSKA, per germline (reference sequence). CDR3 nucleotides: TGCAGTGCTAGACCCCCGGGAGGCAGGACTGAGCAGCCCCAGCATTTT. Protein product: CSARPPGGRTEQPQHF.

This clonotype was seen only once. J is TRBJ1-1 and V is TRBV5-1, with no clear D. The CDR3 is 14 residues long. The V and J ends lost 1 base and 2 bases respectively, with 9 bases between them. Germline V gene sequence: CDR1 SGHRS, CDR2 YFSETQ. CDR3 coding DNA: TGCGCCAGCAGCTTGTCGGAACTCAACACTGAAGCTTTCTTT. Protein: CASSLSELNTEAFF.

The chain joins TRBV20-1 to TRBJ2-1; D remains unclear. There are 15 residues in the CDR3. CDR1 DFQATT and CDR2 SNEGSKA come from the germline V gene (reference sequence). Trimming took 0 bases from V and 0 from J, leaving 9 bases between them. The CDR3 loop reads CSAREALSSYNEQFF. The DNA for the CDR3 is TGCAGTGCTAGAGAAGCGTTGAGCTCCTACAATGAGCAGTTCTTC.

This clonotype has at least ten counts. The genes are TRBV11-3 and TRBJ2-1, with D possibly TRBD2 on 5 matching bases. Germline values: CDR1 SGHNT, CDR2 YENEEA. The length of the CDR3 is 15 residues. Trimming took 0 bases from V and 7 from J, leaving 13 bases between them. The CDR3: CASSLDLGRANEQFF. The CDR3 DNA reads as TGTGCCAGCAGCTTAGATCTAGGGCGGGCAAATGAGCAGTTCTTC.

This clonotype was seen a handful of times. The rearrangement links TRBV6-1 to TRBJ2-1, with D perhaps matching TRBD1 (6 bases). Between the trimmed V and J ends, which lost 5 bases and 6 bases, there was a span of 14 bases. CDR1 is MNHNS and CDR2 is SASEGT in the germline V gene. The CDR3 contains 14 residues. CDR3 sequence: CASSKTGWGNEQFF. CDR3 nucleotide sequence: TGTGCCAGCAGTAAGACAGGTTGGGGCAATGAGCAGTTCTTC.

This chain uses TRBV2 with TRBJ2-3; D gene ambiguous. Trimming took off 2 bases at V and 4 bases at J, with 7 bases between the two ends. The CDR3 has 13 residues. CDR1 is SNHLY, CDR2 FYNNEI, per germline. DNA of the CDR3: TGTGCCAGCAGTGAAAGCGTCCCAGATACGCAGTATTTT. It codes for CASSESVPDTQYF.

This chain joins TRBV7-9 and TRBJ2-1, with unresolved D. Germline V gives CDR1 SEHNR, CDR2 FQNEAQ (reference sequence). The CDR3 is 13 residues long. V lost 1 base and J 8 bases, leaving 9 bases between the germline ends. CDR3 sequence (DNA): TGTGCCAGCAGCTTAGTCCTGCGGCATGAGCAGTTCTTC. It codes for CASSLVLRHEQFF.

V usage is TRBV10-3 and J usage is TRBJ1-3; D unclear. The V gene's germline CDR1 is ENHRY and CDR2 SYGVKD. The CDR3 has 17 residues. V lost 0 bases and J lost 6, with 18 bases in between. This CDR3 is CAISESKVLESLNTIYF. The CDR3 coding sequence is TGTGCCATCAGTGAGTCGAAGGTCCTGGAATCCCTAAACACCATATATTTT.

In this sample, this clonotype turned up a few times. The rearrangement joins TRBV19 to TRBJ2-7; 9 bases are shared with TRBD1. Germline lookup yields CDR1 LNHDA and CDR2 SQIVND (reference sequence). Losses at the gene ends were 6 bases for V and 3 bases for J; bases not matched to a gene: 9. The CDR3 spans 15 residues. The CDR3 reads CASSPNRDRDYEQYF. The CDR3 nucleotides read TGTGCCAGTAGCCCAAACCGGGACAGGGACTACGAGCAGTACTTC. The whole variable domain, remainder taken from reference TRBV19 and TRBJ2-7, is DGGITQSPKYLFRKEGQNVTLSCEQNLNHDAMYWYRQDPGQGLRLIYYSQIVNDFQKGDIAEGYSVSREKKESFPLTVTSAQKNPTAFYLCASSPNRDRDYEQYFGPGTRLTVT.

This clonotype was seen ten or more times. The chain couples TRBV7-9 to TRBJ2-1; 9 bases agree with TRBD2. Unmatched junction bases numbered 6, after V lost 5 bases and J lost 4 bases. The germline CDR1 and CDR2 sequences are SEHNR and FQNEAQ (reference sequence). The CDR3 loop spans 15 amino acids. In nucleotides, the CDR3 is TGTGCCAGCAGCCAGGGACTAGCCACTTACAATGAGCAGTTCTTC. It translates to CASSQGLATYNEQFF. The whole variable domain, filled in from reference TRBV7-9 and TRBJ2-1, reads DTGVSQNPRHKITKRGQNVTFRCDPISEHNRLYWYRQTLGQGPEFLTYFQNEAQLEKSRLLSDRFSAERPKGSFSTLEIQRTEQGDSAMYLCASSQGLATYNEQFFGPGTRLTVL.

The sample holds a few counts of this clonotype. CDR3 region: CASSPPSGGSSYNEQFF. The DNA for the CDR3 is TGTGCCAGCAGTCCCCCCTCTGGCGGGAGTTCCTACAATGAGCAGTTCTTC. V usage is TRBV6-1 and J usage is TRBJ2-1; TRBD2 matches 7 bases. CDR1 and CDR2 from the germline V gene are MNHNS and SASEGT. Trimming removed 5 bases from V and 1 base from J; junction bases left unmatched: 11. CDR3 size: 17 residues.

CDR3 residues: CASSESQGSYNEQFF. CDR3 bases: TGTGCCAGCAGTGAATCCCAGGGGTCCTACAATGAGCAGTTCTTC. The chain is built from TRBV25-1 and TRBJ2-1; weak D call: TRBD1 (6 bases). Germline values: CDR1 MGHDK, CDR2 SYGVNS. This CDR3 has 15 residues. V lost 1 base to trimming and J lost 1 base, with 8 bases between them.

This clonotype was recorded a few times. This chain joins TRBV7-6 and TRBJ2-4; D unclear. Germline V lookup: CDR1 SGHVS, CDR2 FNYEAQ. The CDR3 consists of 12 residues. Trimming stripped 5 bases from V and 6 bases from J, with 8 bases between. DNA of the CDR3: TGTGCCAGCAGCCCGGACGGAAACATTCAGTACTTC. Translation: CASSPDGNIQYF.

The V call is TRBV7-8, the J call TRBJ1-5, with 10 bases that match TRBD1. Per the germline V gene, CDR1 is SGHVS and CDR2 is FQNEAQ. V lost 5 bases and J lost 7; bases outside the gene matches: 20. The CDR3 is 19 residues long. For the CDR3, the DNA is TGTGCCAGCAGCAGATTTGATGGGGCTGGACAGGGGGAACAGCAGCCCCAGCATTTT. Amino acids: CASSRFDGAGQGEQQPQHF.

V is TRBV4-1 and J is TRBJ2-2; TRBD2 matches at 9 bases. V trimming: 0 bases; J trimming: 4 bases; junction bases outside the gene matches: 9. CDR1 is MGHRA and CDR2 is YSYEKL in the germline V gene. The CDR3 covers 18 residues. The CDR3 loop reads CASSQDLWLAGSTGELFF. CDR3 nucleotides: TGCGCCAGCAGCCAAGATCTCTGGCTAGCGGGGAGCACCGGGGAGCTGTTTTTT.

Only a few counts were recorded for this clonotype. The rearrangement joins TRBV27 to TRBJ2-2, with D possibly TRBD2 on 6 matching bases. Trimming shortened V by 5 bases and J by 5 bases, and 21 bases separated the two germline ends. The CDR3 covers 17 residues. From germline, CDR1 is MNHEY and CDR2 SMNVEV (reference sequence). The CDR3 sequence is CASSPYQTAGRTGELFF. In DNA, the CDR3 is TGTGCCAGCAGTCCATACCAAACCGCAGGGAGGACCGGGGAGCTGTTTTTT.

The V call is TRBV7-9, the J call TRBJ2-2, with D hard to call. The V end was cut by 5 bases, the J end by 6 bases, with 7 bases between. Per germline, CDR1 SEHNR and CDR2 FQNEAQ (reference sequence). The CDR3 runs 12 residues. The CDR3 DNA sequence: TGTGCCAGCAGCCTGCTACCCGGGGAGCTGTTTTTT. Its translation is CASSLLPGELFF.

This clonotype was seen repeatedly, ten times or more. This chain connects TRBV6-5 to TRBJ1-2, with D unresolved. The CDR3 loop spans 16 amino acids. V was cut by 3 bases and J by 2 bases, with 16 bases left in between. Germline CDR1 and CDR2: MNHEY and SVGAGI. CDR3 sequence: CASSYSLNAVNYGYTF. In DNA, the CDR3 is TGTGCCAGCAGTTATTCTTTAAACGCGGTCAACTATGGCTACACCTTC.

The genes are TRBV7-6 and TRBJ2-3, with 9 nucleotides matching TRBD2. Germline CDR1 is SGHVS and CDR2 is FNYEAQ. V lost 3 bases and J lost 6; bases outside the gene matches: 4. The CDR3 totals 14 residues. The CDR3 DNA reads as TGTGCCAGCAGCTTCTCTAGCGGGGATGATACGCAGTATTTT. Encoded protein: CASSFSSGDDTQYF.

On this clonotype itself: A read error is possible here, since a much larger clone lies one base away. The chain joins TRBV7-2 to TRBJ2-5; unclear D gene. Germline V CDR1 and CDR2: SGHTA, FQGNSA. This CDR3 spans 14 amino acids. In DNA form, the CDR3 reads TGTGCCGGCAGCGAAGACTTGATCCAAGAGACCCAGTACTTC. This translates into CAGSEDLIQETQYF.

V usage is TRBV6-5 and J usage is TRBJ2-7, with TRBD1 identical over 7 bases. Germline trimming cut 6 bases from V and 2 bases from J; bases unmatched to any gene: 7. CDR1 and CDR2 from the germline V gene are MNHEY and SVGAGI. The CDR3 consists of 14 residues. This chain's CDR3 is CASRPGTVPYEQYF. The DNA of the CDR3 is TGTGCCAGCAGGCCCGGGACAGTGCCCTACGAGCAGTACTTC.

Only a few counts were recorded for this clonotype. V gene TRBV4-1 combines with J gene TRBJ1-2; D not certain. Germline values: CDR1 MGHRA, CDR2 YSYEKL. Trimming cost V 1 base and J 8 bases, with 5 bases left between them. This CDR3 is 11 amino acids long. DNA for the CDR3: TGCGCCAGCAGCCAAGGCTGGGGCTACACCTTC. Amino acids: CASSQGWGYTF.

This clonotype was counted a few times. This chain links TRBV12-3 or TRBV12-4 with TRBJ2-5; 7 bases are shared with TRBD1. The CDR3 contains 14 residues. Unmatched junction bases numbered 10, after V lost 5 bases and J lost 7 bases. The CDR3 DNA is TGTGCCAGCAGTCTGGGACAGCCGTTAAGGACCCAGTACTTC. This sequence encodes CASSLGQPLRTQYF.

The chain carries TRBV9 and TRBJ2-1; TRBD2 matches at 11 bases. This CDR3 has 16 residues. Germline loops: CDR1 SGDLS, CDR2 YYNGEE. V shed 3 bases and J 4 bases; nucleotides not matched to a gene: 6. The CDR3: CASSASGTSGYNEQFF. As DNA, the CDR3 is TGTGCCAGCAGCGCATCCGGGACTAGCGGTTACAATGAGCAGTTCTTC.

There are a few counts of this clonotype. V gene TRBV7-9 combines with J gene TRBJ1-1, with 8 positions matching TRBD1. J was trimmed by 11 bases and V by 6 bases; bases with no gene match: 11. The CDR3 extends over 13 amino acids. The germline V gene encodes CDR1 SEHNR and CDR2 FQNEAQ (reference sequence). In nucleotides, the CDR3 is TGTGCCAGCAGTTTCCCAGGGGGCTTGGTGGCTTTCTTT. Translated, it gives CASSFPGGLVAFF.